These T cell receptor beta chains were read from a single sample in a study of graft-versus-host responses after intestinal transplantation. The table came from immunoSEQ multiplex PCR; TCRdb's copy has only in-frame clones and leaves some out. This table holds around 97,000 clones, about nine tenths found once. No antigen is known for these receptors. The source material was unstimulated CD4+ T cells sorted from spleen or lymph node cells, sampled before transplant. The receptors were sampled from a human donor who was the organ donor for an intestinal transplant. Both conserved end residues are part of each CDR3. Each record gives: V gene, CDR3 length, D gene, J gene, clone size, CDR3 protein, CDR3 DNA. The D gene is left open where the match is weak. Rows give clone size only sometimes, using once, few, many, or a class for an expanded clone.

TRBV6-6	16	TRBD1	TRBJ1-6	.	CASTRQGRRYNSPLHF	TGTGCCAGCACCAGACAGGGGAGGAGGTATAATTCACCCCTCCACTTT
TRBV7-2	15	TRBD2	TRBJ2-2	.	CASSLGLARTGELFF	TGTGCCAGCAGCCTAGGACTAGCGCGGACCGGGGAGCTGTTTTTT
TRBV7-2	15	.	TRBJ2-7	.	CASSLGGIRRYEQYF	TGTGCCAGCAGCTTAGGAGGTATACGGAGGTACGAGCAGTACTTC
TRBV5-1	15	.	TRBJ2-7	.	CASTRLGGGLYEQYF	TGCGCCAGCACCCGACTGGGGGGGGGCCTCTACGAGCAGTACTTC
TRBV4-2	16	.	TRBJ2-1	once	CASSQDRGSSYNEQFF	TGTGCCAGCAGCCAAGATCGAGGCAGCTCCTACAATGAGCAGTTCTTC
TRBV10-2	14	.	TRBJ1-1	.	CASSVPRVNTEAFF	TGCGCCAGCAGTGTACCCCGGGTGAACACTGAAGCTTTCTTT
TRBV7-2	14	.	TRBJ1-6	.	CASSLQGGNSPLHF	TGTGCCAGCAGCCTCCAGGGTGGTAATTCACCCCTCCACTTT
TRBV6-4	15	.	TRBJ2-1	.	CASSPKGGQSIKQFF	TGTGCCAGCAGTCCCAAGGGGGGACAGTCGATAAAGCAGTTCTTC
TRBV5-6	13	.	TRBJ2-7	once	CASSLDQRSEQYF	TGTGCCAGCAGCTTGGATCAGCGGTCCGAGCAGTACTTC
TRBV5-1	14	TRBD2	TRBJ2-7	.	CASSFSGGAYEQYF	TGCGCCAGCAGCTTTAGCGGGGGGGCCTACGAGCAGTACTTC
TRBV19	11	.	TRBJ1-4	few	CASSRGGKLFF	TGTGCCAGTAGTAGGGGAGGAAAACTGTTTTTT
TRBV9	15	.	TRBJ2-2	.	CASSTRGANTGELFF	TGTGCCAGCAGCACGCGGGGCGCGAACACCGGGGAGCTGTTTTTT
TRBV6-6	14	.	TRBJ1-6	few	CASNPSSYNSPLHF	TGTGCCAGCAACCCGAGCTCCTATAATTCACCCCTCCACTTT
TRBV5-4	14	.	TRBJ1-5	.	CASSPLPQGRPQHF	TGTGCCAGCAGCCCCCTTCCCCAGGGGAGGCCCCAGCATTTT
TRBV18	13	.	TRBJ2-4	.	CASSPGGRHIQYF	TGTGCCAGCTCACCCGGAGGGCGGCACATTCAGTACTTC
TRBV19	16	.	TRBJ2-2	.	CASSIGGPPFRGELFF	TGTGCCAGTAGTATAGGAGGGCCACCTTTCCGCGGGGAGCTGTTTTTT
TRBV4-1	19	TRBD2	TRBJ2-4	.	CASSQDFLAGGHEKNIQYF	TGCGCCAGCAGCCAAGATTTTCTAGCGGGGGGGCATGAGAAAAACATTCAGTACTTC
TRBV28	16	.	TRBJ2-5	.	CASSLAALEAQETQYF	TGTGCCAGCAGTTTAGCGGCCTTAGAGGCCCAAGAGACCCAGTACTTC
TRBV7-2	14	.	TRBJ1-1	.	CASSYTGRGTEAFF	TGTGCCAGCAGTTATACAGGGCGCGGGACTGAAGCTTTCTTT
TRBV6-5	12	TRBD2	TRBJ2-1	.	CASSWTSGAQFF	TGTGCCAGCAGTTGGACTAGCGGGGCCCAGTTCTTC
TRBV18	15	.	TRBJ1-2	.	CASSPYAGEVWGYTF	TGTGCCAGCTCACCCTACGCGGGGGAAGTGTGGGGCTACACCTTC
TRBV4-3	17	TRBD1	TRBJ1-2	.	CASSQGGGARKSYGYTF	TGCGCCAGCAGCCAAGGAGGGGGCGCTAGAAAAAGCTATGGCTACACCTTC
TRBV19	13	.	TRBJ1-6	.	CASGSSGDSPLHF	TGTGCCAGCGGGAGCTCCGGGGATTCACCCCTCCACTTT
TRBV6-1	11	.	TRBJ1-2	.	CASGGGYGYTF	TGTGCCAGCGGGGGGGGGTATGGCTACACCTTC
TRBV20-1	11	TRBD1	TRBJ1-4	few	CSASGQGKLFF	TGCAGTGCTAGTGGACAGGGGAAACTGTTTTTT
TRBV5-1	17	.	TRBJ1-2	.	CASTIRPGRQGKDGYTF	TGCGCCAGCACCATCCGCCCCGGGAGGCAGGGGAAGGATGGCTACACCTTC
TRBV25-1	14	.	TRBJ1-5	.	CASSELRDNQPQHF	TGTGCCAGCAGTGAACTCCGGGACAATCAGCCCCAGCATTTT
TRBV25-1	17	.	TRBJ1-6	.	CASSENVLTVVESPLHF	TGTGCCAGCAGTGAAAATGTGCTTACAGTAGTGGAATCACCCCTCCACTTT
TRBV2	17	TRBD2	TRBJ2-3	.	CATHGLADSTSTDTQYF	TGTGCCACCCACGGACTAGCGGATAGTACTAGCACAGATACGCAGTATTTT
TRBV2	20	.	TRBJ1-3	.	CASSSLGRTTGQFSGNTIYF	TGTGCCAGCAGTAGCCTAGGAAGAACCACCGGACAGTTCTCTGGAAACACCATATATTTT
TRBV7-7	16	TRBD2	TRBJ2-5	.	CASSLVGLAGAETQYF	TGTGCTAGCAGCTTAGTCGGCCTAGCGGGGGCAGAGACCCAGTACTTC
TRBV4-3	16	TRBD1	TRBJ2-6	.	CASSDRASSGANVLTF	TGCGCCAGCAGTGACAGGGCGAGCTCTGGGGCCAACGTCCTGACTTTC
TRBV11-3	15	.	TRBJ2-2	.	CASSAGHANTGELFF	TGTGCCAGCAGCGCCGGACACGCGAACACCGGGGAGCTGTTTTTT
TRBV7-3	15	TRBD2	TRBJ2-1	.	CASSRGLAGANEQFF	TGTGCCAGCAGCCGGGGACTAGCGGGGGCCAATGAGCAGTTCTTC
TRBV6-5	15	.	TRBJ2-3	.	CASSRQGRGTDTQYF	TGTGCCAGCAGTAGACAGGGGAGGGGCACAGATACGCAGTATTTT
TRBV27	15	TRBD1	TRBJ1-2	.	CASSSGTGGRYGYTF	TGTGCCAGCAGTTCCGGGACAGGGGGAAGGTACGGCTACACCTTC
TRBV7-9	15	TRBD1	TRBJ1-4	.	CASSLVGTGNEKLFF	TGTGCCAGCAGCTTAGTCGGGACAGGGAATGAAAAACTGTTTTTT
TRBV6-5	15	.	TRBJ1-1	.	CASSGHSTLNTEAFF	TGTGCCAGCAGCGGACACTCGACCCTGAACACTGAAGCTTTCTTT
TRBV19	17	TRBD1	TRBJ1-5	few	CASIFYGVRDSLQPQHF	TGTGCCAGTATTTTCTATGGGGTCCGGGACAGTCTTCAGCCCCAGCATTTT
TRBV4-2	12	.	TRBJ1-5	.	CASSQDQQPQHF	TGTGCCAGCAGCCAAGATCAGCAGCCCCAGCATTTT
TRBV7-2	13	.	TRBJ1-2	.	CASSLLVTGGNTF	TGTGCCAGCAGCCTCTTAGTTACGGGGGGGAACACCTTC
TRBV4-3	15	.	TRBJ1-6	once	CASSQDPRGGSPLHF	TGCGCCAGCAGCCAAGATCCAAGGGGTGGTTCACCCCTCCACTTT
TRBV2	15	.	TRBJ2-7	.	CASRGVTGQSYEQYF	TGTGCCAGCAGAGGGGTGACAGGACAATCCTACGAGCAGTACTTC
TRBV6-1	13	.	TRBJ2-7	.	CASSELTVYEQYF	TGTGCCAGCAGTGAATTGACAGTTTACGAGCAGTACTTC
TRBV9	17	TRBD2	TRBJ2-1	.	CASSPSPSSGPHNEQFF	TGTGCCAGCAGCCCTTCCCCGTCTAGCGGGCCGCACAATGAGCAGTTCTTC